This T cell receptor (beta chain) is from a study of PD-1 blockade in classical Hodgkin lymphoma. Overall study: Nivolumab was administered to patients intravenously at 3 mg/kg every 2 weeks. Study-level points and caveats: Reports indicated that newly diagnosed patients had lower baseline TCR diversity than healthy donors did. Nivolumab initiation under 1 year post-ASCT meant exclusion.

Note on this clone: Its antigen is not known.

The method was immunoSEQ multiplex PCR; TCRdb's version includes in-frame clones alone and lacks a portion of them. The sample has about 110,000 clones, approximately 90% seen once; the top ten hold roughly 21%. Relapses following autologous stem cell transplantation were seen in all patients, with brentuximab vedotin exposure varying. Germline CDR1 LNHDA, CDR2 SQIVND (reference sequence). V gave up 2 bases and J gave up 0 bases, with 9 bases separating them. This CDR3 spans 15 amino acids. This chain links TRBV19 with TRBJ2-3; D tentatively fits TRBD1 or TRBD2 (6 bases each). The source is a human donor with classical Hodgkin lymphoma. Source: peripheral blood mononuclear cells (PBMCs), taken before the second cycle of nivolumab. The CDR3 here is CASSIRGDSTDTQYF. The DNA of the CDR3 is TGTGCCAGTAGTATAAGGGGGGATAGCACAGATACGCAGTATTTT.